This T cell receptor (beta chain) was observed in a study of patients and donors after allogeneic stem cell transplantation (dated by TCRdb to about 2020). A remark on this clonotype: Its antigen remains unidentified. The record has no base qualities; no much larger clone is one base away.

Library preparation was by RT-PCR. This sample was sequenced with a NextSeq 550. TCRdb itself trimmed the public reads at Q25 with fastp, ran MiXCR and retained productive beta chains. Rows with a matching CDR3 protein are joined into one entry that keeps the most common DNA and genes. The sample includes 84,000 or so distinct CDR3 sequences, with roughly 52% observed a single time. The top ten constitute roughly three fifths of the sample. V and J lose 7 bases and 8 bases, and a span of 8 bases separates them. From cysteine to phenylalanine, the CDR3 is 10 amino acids long. The read is trimmed to its CDR3 DNA, 30 bases read in frame from base 1. Looking up the germline V gene yields CDR1 SQVTM and CDR2 ANQGSEA.

The receptor was isolated from a human donor who was either an allogeneic HSCT recipient or a stem cell or donor lymphocyte infusion donor (not recorded which). It is not recorded whose cells these are; they may come from a transplant donor. Here the chain combines TRBV29-1 and TRBJ1-4, with TRBD1 perhaps the D gene, on 5 matching bases. The source material was blood, either unsorted or a sorted T cell fraction (not recorded which). The sequenced DNA is TGCAGCGCCGGACACGAAAAACTGTTTTTT. Translated, it gives CSAGHEKLFF.